What follows is one T cell receptor beta chain and its context. Its antigen is not identified. This sample stems from a study of shared clonotypes between healthy human individuals. General study findings and limits: Non-shared clonotypes had lower generation probabilities than those shared by all four donors.

Produced via immunoSEQ multiplex PCR; TCRdb's table is partial and in-frame only. The sample carries more than 1.2 million clones, around 98.5% recorded once. Deletions cut 0 bases from V and 5 bases from J, with 11 bases between. The CDR3 contains 15 residues. CDR1 is SGHAT, CDR2 FQNNGV, per germline. Naive CD45RA+ and memory CD45RA-negative subsets were split from CD4+ cells. Source material: naive CD4+ T cells sorted from blood. Subset defined: CD45RA+ positively selected. This receptor was taken from a man younger than 45 in good health. V is TRBV11-2 and J is TRBJ1-5, with a possible D match to TRBD1 (6 bases). The DNA for the CDR3 is TGTGCCAGCAGCTTAGAAGCGGGGGCCCATCAGCCCCAGCATTTT. It codes for CASSLEAGAHQPQHF.